The following is a TCR beta chain sequence with its context. The sample is drawn from a study of blood T cell repertoires in COVID-19. Study-level information: The study drew acute and convalescent COVID-19 samples from the United States, Italy and Spain. Nucleic acid was either cDNA or gDNA, and it came from T cells, B-cell-depleted T cells, or PBMCs.

In the authors' workflow: Amplification with reference gene primers provided the estimates of nucleated cell counts. The method was immunoSEQ multiplex PCR; TCRdb's version includes in-frame clones alone and lacks a portion of them. V and J calls and clone size follow that table, whereas D and trimming were derived from the DNA. The profile shows about 73,000 clones, nearly 90% of them singletons. V dropped 5 bases and J dropped 4 bases, with 15 bases sitting between them. The length of the CDR3 is 14 residues. Germline CDR1 reads MNHEY; CDR2 reads SVGAGI. The clonotype was recovered from an elderly man with acute or convalescent COVID-19. V gene TRBV6-5 combines with J gene TRBJ2-7; weak D call: TRBD1 (6 bases). Specimen: peripheral blood. The CDR3 DNA reads as TGTGCCAGCAGTAGCCGACAGGAGTTATACGAGCAGTACTTC. It translates to CASSSRQELYEQYF.